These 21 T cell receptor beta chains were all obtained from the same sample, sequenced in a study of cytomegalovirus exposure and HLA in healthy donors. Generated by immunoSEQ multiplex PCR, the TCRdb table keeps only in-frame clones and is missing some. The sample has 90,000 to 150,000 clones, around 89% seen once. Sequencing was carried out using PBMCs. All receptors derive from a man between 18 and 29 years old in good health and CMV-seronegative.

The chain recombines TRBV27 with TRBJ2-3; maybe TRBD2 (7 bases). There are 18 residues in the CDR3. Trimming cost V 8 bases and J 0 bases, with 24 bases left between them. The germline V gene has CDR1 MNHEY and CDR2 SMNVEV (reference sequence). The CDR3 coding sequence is TGTGCCAGCGCATCCGCTTTGGGGGGGGCGGAAAGCACAGATACGCAGTATTTT. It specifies CASASALGGAESTDTQYF.

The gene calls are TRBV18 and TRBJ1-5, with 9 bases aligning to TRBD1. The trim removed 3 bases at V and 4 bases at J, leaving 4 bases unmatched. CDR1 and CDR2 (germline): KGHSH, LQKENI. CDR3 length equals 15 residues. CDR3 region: CASSPTGGRNQPQHF. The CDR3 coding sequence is TGTGCCAGCTCACCTACAGGGGGCCGGAATCAGCCCCAGCATTTT.

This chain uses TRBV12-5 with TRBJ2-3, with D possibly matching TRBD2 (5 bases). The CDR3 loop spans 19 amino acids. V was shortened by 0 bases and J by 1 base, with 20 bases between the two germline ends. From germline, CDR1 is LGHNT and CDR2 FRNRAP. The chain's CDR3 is CASGLVGKGPILGTDTQYF. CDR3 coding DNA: TGTGCTAGTGGTTTGGTCGGTAAGGGTCCGATACTAGGCACAGATACGCAGTATTTT.

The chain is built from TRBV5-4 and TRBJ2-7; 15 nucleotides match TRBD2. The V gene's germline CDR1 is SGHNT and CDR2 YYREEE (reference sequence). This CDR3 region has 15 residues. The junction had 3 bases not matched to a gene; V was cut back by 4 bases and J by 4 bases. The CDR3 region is CASSTGTSGRYEQYF. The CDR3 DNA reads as TGTGCCAGCAGCACCGGGACTAGCGGGAGGTACGAGCAGTACTTC.

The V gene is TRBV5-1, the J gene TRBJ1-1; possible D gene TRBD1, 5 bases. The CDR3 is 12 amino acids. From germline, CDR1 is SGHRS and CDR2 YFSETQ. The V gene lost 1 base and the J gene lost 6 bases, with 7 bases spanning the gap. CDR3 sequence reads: CASSLPGAEAFF. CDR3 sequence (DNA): TGCGCCAGCAGCTTGCCGGGGGCTGAAGCTTTCTTT.

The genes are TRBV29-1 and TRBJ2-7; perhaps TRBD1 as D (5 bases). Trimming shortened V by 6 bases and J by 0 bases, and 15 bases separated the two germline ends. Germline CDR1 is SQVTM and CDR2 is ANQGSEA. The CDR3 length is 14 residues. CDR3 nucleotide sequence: TGCAGCGTCCCACAGGTAGAGGTCTCCTACGAGCAGTACTTC. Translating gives CSVPQVEVSYEQYF.

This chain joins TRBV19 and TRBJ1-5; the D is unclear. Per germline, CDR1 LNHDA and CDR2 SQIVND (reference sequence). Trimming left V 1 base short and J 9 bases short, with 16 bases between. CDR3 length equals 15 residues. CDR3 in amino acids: CASSIASGVARPQHF. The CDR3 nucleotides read TGTGCCAGTAGTATAGCATCGGGAGTAGCAAGGCCCCAGCATTTT. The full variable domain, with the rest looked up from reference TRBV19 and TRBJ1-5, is DGGITQSPKYLFRKEGQNVTLSCEQNLNHDAMYWYRQDPGQGLRLIYYSQIVNDFQKGDIAEGYSVSREKKESFPLTVTSAQKNPTAFYLCASSIASGVARPQHFGDGTRLSIL.

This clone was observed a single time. CDR3 sequence (DNA): TGTGCCAGCGGAAGCACAGGGTACCAAGAGACCCAGTACTTC. Translation: CASGSTGYQETQYF. The rearrangement uses TRBV7-6 and TRBJ2-5; tentatively, D is TRBD1 (6 bases). The CDR3 is made up of 14 amino acids. The ends were cut back, 8 bases at V and 0 bases at J, with 13 bases in the middle. Germline CDR1 reads SGHVS; CDR2 reads FNYEAQ.

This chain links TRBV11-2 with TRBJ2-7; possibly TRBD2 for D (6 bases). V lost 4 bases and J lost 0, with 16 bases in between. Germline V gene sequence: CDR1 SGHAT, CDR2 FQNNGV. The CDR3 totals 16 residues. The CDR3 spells CASSSGLARSSYEQYF. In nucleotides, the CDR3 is TGTGCCAGCAGCTCCGGGCTAGCGAGGAGCTCCTACGAGCAGTACTTC. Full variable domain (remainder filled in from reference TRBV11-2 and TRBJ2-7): EAGVAQSPRYKIIEKRQSVAFWCNPISGHATLYWYQQILGQGPKLLIQFQNNGVVDDSQLPKDRFSAERLKGVDSTLKIQPAKLEDSAVYLCASSSGLARSSYEQYFGPGTRLTVT.

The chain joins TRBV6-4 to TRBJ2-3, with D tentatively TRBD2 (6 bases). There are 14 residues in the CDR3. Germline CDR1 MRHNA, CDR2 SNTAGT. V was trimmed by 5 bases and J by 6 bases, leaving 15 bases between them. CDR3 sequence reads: CASSRETNGDTQYF. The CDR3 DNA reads TGTGCCAGCAGTCGGGAGACAAATGGGGATACGCAGTATTTT.

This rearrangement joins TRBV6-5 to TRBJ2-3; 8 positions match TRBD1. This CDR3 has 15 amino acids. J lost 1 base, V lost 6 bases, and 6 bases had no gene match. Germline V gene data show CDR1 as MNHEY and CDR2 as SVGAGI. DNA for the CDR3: TGTGCCAGCAGGGGGACAGGTAGCGGCACAGATACGCAGTATTTT. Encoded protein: CASRGTGSGTDTQYF.

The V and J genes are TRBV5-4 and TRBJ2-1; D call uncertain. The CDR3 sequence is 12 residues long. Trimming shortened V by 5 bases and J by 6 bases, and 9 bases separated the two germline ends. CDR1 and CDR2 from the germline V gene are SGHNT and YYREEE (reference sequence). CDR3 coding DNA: TGTGCCAGCAGTCGTAGTTCCAATGAGCAGTTCTTC. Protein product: CASSRSSNEQFF.

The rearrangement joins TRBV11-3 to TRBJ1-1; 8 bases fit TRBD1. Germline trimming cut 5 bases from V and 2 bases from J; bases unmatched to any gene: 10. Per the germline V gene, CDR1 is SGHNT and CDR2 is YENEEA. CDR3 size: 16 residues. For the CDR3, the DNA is TGTGCCAGCAGCCTCGGACAGGGTGCAGGTAACACTGAAGCTTTCTTT. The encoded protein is CASSLGQGAGNTEAFF.

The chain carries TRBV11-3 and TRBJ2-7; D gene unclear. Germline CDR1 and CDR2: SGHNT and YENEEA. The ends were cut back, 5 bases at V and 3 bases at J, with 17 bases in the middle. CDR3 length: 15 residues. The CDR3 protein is CASSQQAEPIYEQYF. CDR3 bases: TGTGCCAGCAGCCAGCAGGCCGAACCCATCTACGAGCAGTACTTC. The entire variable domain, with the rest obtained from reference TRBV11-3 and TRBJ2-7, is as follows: EAGVVQSPRYKIIEKKQPVAFWCNPISGHNTLYWYLQNLGQGPELLIRYENEEAVDDSQLPKDRFSAERLKGVDSTLKIQPAELGDSAVYLCASSQQAEPIYEQYFGPGTRLTVT.

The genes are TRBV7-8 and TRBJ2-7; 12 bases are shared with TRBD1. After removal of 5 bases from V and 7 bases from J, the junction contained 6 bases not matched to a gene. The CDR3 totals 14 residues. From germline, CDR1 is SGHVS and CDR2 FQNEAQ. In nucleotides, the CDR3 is TGTGCCAGCAGCAACCGGGACAGGGGGCAGGAGCAGTACTTC. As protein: CASSNRDRGQEQYF.

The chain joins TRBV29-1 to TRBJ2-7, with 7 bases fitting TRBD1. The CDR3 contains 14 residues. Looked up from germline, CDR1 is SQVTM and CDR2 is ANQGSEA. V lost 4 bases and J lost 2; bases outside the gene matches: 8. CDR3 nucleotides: TGCAGCGTTGCCCCCAGGGGGTCAACCTACGAGCAGTACTTC. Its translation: CSVAPRGSTYEQYF.

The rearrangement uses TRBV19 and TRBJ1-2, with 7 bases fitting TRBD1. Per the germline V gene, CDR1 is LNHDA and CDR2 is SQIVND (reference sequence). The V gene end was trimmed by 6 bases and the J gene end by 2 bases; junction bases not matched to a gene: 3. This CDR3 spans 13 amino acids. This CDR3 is CASRRQGNYGYTF. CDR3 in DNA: TGTGCCAGTAGGAGACAGGGAAACTATGGCTACACCTTC.

In nucleotides, the CDR3 is TGCGCCAGCAGCCAAGAATCCGAGGGGGCCGTAGATACGCAGTATTTT. This translates into CASSQESEGAVDTQYF. The chain links TRBV4-3 to TRBJ2-3, with 7 bases identical to TRBD1. CDR1 and CDR2 from the germline V gene are LGHNA and YSLEER. V lost 0 bases and J lost 5; bases outside the gene matches: 8. The CDR3 runs to 16 residues.

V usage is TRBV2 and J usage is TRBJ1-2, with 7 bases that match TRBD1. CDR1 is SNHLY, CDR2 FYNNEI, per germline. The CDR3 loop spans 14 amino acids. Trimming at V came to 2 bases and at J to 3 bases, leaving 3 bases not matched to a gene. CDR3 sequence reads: CASSERGGDYGYTF. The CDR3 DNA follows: TGTGCCAGCAGTGAAAGAGGGGGCGACTATGGCTACACCTTC.

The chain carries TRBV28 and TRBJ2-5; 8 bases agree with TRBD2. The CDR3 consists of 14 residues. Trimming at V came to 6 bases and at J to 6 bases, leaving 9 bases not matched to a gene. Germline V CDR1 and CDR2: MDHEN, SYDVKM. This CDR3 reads CASSPRGGDKTQYF. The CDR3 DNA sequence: TGTGCCAGCAGCCCTCGGGGGGGGGACAAGACCCAGTACTTC.

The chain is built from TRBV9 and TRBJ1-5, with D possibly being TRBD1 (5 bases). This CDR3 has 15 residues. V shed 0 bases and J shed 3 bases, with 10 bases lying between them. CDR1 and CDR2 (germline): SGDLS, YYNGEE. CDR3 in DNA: TGTGCCAGCAGCGTAGACCAGGGTGCCAATCAGCCCCAGCATTTT. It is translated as CASSVDQGANQPQHF.